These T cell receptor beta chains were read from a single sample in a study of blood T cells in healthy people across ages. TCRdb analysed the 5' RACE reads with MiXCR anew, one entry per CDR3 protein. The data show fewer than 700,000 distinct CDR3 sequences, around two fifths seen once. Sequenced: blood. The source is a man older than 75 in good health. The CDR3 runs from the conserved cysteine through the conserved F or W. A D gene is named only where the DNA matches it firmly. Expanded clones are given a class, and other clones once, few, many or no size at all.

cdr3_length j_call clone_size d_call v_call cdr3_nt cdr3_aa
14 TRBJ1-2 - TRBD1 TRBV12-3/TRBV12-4 TGTGCCAGCAGCCGGGGGGGGACAGGGAACGGCTACACCTTC CASSRGGTGNGYTF
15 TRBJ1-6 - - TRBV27 TGTGCCAGCAGTCCAGACAGGTTGATGGGTTCACCCCTCCACTTT CASSPDRLMGSPLHF
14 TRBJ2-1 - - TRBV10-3 TGTGCCTCAACCGGGACTCCGGGTAGGGATGAGCAGTTCTTC CASTGTPGRDEQFF
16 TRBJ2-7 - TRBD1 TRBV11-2 TGTGCCAGCAGCCAAAGGACAGGGGGGTCCTACAATGAGCAGTACTTC CASSQRTGGSYNEQYF
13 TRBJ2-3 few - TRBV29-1 TGCAGCGTTGAGTTGGGATACACAGATACGCAGTATTTT CSVELGYTDTQYF
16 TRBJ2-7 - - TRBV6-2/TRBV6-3 TGCGCCAGCAGTTACATCAGCGGAGCCCGTTATTACGAGCAGTACTTC CASSYISGARYYEQYF
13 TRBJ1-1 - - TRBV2 TGTGCCAGCACAACGACAGGCAACCGGAGAGCTTTCTTT CASTTTGNRRAFF
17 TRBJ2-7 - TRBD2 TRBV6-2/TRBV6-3 TGTGCCAGCAGTTACTCGAGCCTAGCGGGGGGTACCTACGAGCAGTACTTC CASSYSSLAGGTYEQYF
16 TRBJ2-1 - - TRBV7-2 TGTGCCAGCAGCACAAGACAGGCGCTTTCCTACAATGAGCAGTTCTTC CASSTRQALSYNEQFF
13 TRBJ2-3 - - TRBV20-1 TGCAGTGCTACAGGGGCCAACACAGATACGCAGTATTTT CSATGANTDTQYF
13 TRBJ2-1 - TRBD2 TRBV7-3 TGTGCCAGCAGCTTACGACGGGAGGGCCAAAAGTTCTTC CASSLRREGQKFF
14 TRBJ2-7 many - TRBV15 TGTGCCACCAGCATCGGGATAGGGGACTACGAGCAGTACTTC CATSIGIGDYEQYF
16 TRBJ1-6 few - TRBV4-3 TGCGCCAGCAGCCAAGATGTGAGCTCCTATAATTCACCCCTCCACTTT CASSQDVSSYNSPLHF
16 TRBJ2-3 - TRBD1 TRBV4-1 TGCGCCAGCAGCCAAGATTTGGGACAGACAACAGATACGCAGTATTTT CASSQDLGQTTDTQYF
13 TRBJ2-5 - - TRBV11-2 TGTGCCAGCAGCTTCGGACTGGGGGAGACCCAGTACTTC CASSFGLGETQYF
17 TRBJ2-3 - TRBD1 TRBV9 TGTGCCAGCAGCGTCACTTTACCGGGACAGGTTACAGATACGCAGTATTTT CASSVTLPGQVTDTQYF
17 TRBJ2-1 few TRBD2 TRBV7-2 TGTGCCAGCAGCTTAGTCCCTAGCGGGACCTCCTACAATGAGCAGTTCTTC CASSLVPSGTSYNEQFF
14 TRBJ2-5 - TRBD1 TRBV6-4 TGTGCCAGCAGTGTCGGGACAGGGCGGGAGACCCAGTACTTC CASSVGTGRETQYF
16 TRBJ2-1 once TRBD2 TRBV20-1 TGCAGTGCTAGAGACCCGGGACTAGCGCACTACAATGAGCAGTTCTTC CSARDPGLAHYNEQFF
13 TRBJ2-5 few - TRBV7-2 TGTGCCAGCAGCAAACTGGGCGAGGAGACCCAGTACTTC CASSKLGEETQYF
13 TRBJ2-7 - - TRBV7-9 TGTGCCAGCAGCCCCGCCCCTAGGGACGAGCAGTACTTC CASSPAPRDEQYF
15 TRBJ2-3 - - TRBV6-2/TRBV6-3 TGTGCCAGCAGTTTTCCCGGGTCCCTGGGAGATACGCAGTATTTT CASSFPGSLGDTQYF
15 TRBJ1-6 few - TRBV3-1 TGTGCCAGCAGCCAAGTTACGACAGGCTCATCACCCCTCCACTTT CASSQVTTGSSPLHF
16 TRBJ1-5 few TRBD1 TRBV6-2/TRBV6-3 TGTGCCAGCAGTTACCCGGCAGGGGGCCGAAAACAGCCCCAGCATTTT CASSYPAGGRKQPQHF
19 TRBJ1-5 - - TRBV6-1 TGTGCCAGCAGTGAACTTGGGACGACAGCAGACGGAGGGAATCAGCCCCAGCATTTT CASSELGTTADGGNQPQHF
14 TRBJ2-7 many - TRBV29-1 TGCAGCGTCGGGACCAGGGGTGGGATCTACGAGCAGTACTTC CSVGTRGGIYEQYF
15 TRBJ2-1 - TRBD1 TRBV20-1 TGCAGTGCTAGAGAACCGGGACAGGGAAGGGATGAGCAGTTCTTC CSAREPGQGRDEQFF
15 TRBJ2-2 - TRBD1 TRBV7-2 TGTGCCAGTACCTGGGGGACAGGGAACACCGGGGAGCTGTTTTTT CASTWGTGNTGELFF
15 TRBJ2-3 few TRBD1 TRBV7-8 TGTGCCAGCAGCTTAGAGGGGGCGAGAACAGATACGCAGTATTTT CASSLEGARTDTQYF
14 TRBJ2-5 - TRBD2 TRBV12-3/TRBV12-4 TGTGCCAGCACCCAAACGACTAGCATCGGGACCCAGTACTTC CASTQTTSIGTQYF
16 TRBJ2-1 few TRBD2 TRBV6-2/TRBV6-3 TGTGCCAGCAGTTACGGGGCTCTAGCGGGAGTGAGTGAGCAGTTCTTC CASSYGALAGVSEQFF
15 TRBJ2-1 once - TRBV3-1 TGTGCCAGTGGGTTCCGGGGGAGCCAGGGCGATGAGCAGTTCTTC CASGFRGSQGDEQFF
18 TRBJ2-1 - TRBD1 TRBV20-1 TGCAGTGCTAGAGATGATGGTTCAGGGGGCTTAAGCTCCTACGAGCAGTTCTTC CSARDDGSGGLSSYEQFF
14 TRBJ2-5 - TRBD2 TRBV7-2 TGTGCCAGCAGCTCTAGCGGGAGGGCCGATACCCAGTACTTC CASSSSGRADTQYF
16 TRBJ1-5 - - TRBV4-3 TGCGCCAGCAGCCAAGTTCTGGGGGCGGGCAATCAGCCCCAGCATTTT CASSQVLGAGNQPQHF
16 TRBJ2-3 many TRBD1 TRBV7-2 TGTGCCAGCAGCTTAAGGGGACAGGGGAGCACAGATACGCAGTATTTT CASSLRGQGSTDTQYF
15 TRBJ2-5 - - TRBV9 TGTGCCAGCAGCCCCCGTGGGGCGCACCAAGAGACCCAGTACTTC CASSPRGAHQETQYF
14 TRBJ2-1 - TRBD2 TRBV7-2 TGTGCCAGCAGCTTGGGAGCGGGATACAATGAGCAGTTCTTC CASSLGAGYNEQFF
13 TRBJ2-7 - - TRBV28 TGTGCCAGCAGGCCCCACGGTAACTACGAGCAGTACTTC CASRPHGNYEQYF
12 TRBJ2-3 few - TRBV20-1 TGCAGTGCTCGGGTCAGAACAGATACGCAGTATTTT CSARVRTDTQYF
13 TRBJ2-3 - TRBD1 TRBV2 TGTGCCAGTCACCGGGACAGGCTAGATACGCAGTATTTT CASHRDRLDTQYF
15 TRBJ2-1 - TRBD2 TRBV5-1 TGCGCCAGCACCAGTCTTGGGGGAGGGAGGAATGAGCAGTTCTTC CASTSLGGGRNEQFF
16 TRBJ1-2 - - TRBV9 TGTACCAGCAGAGTAGGGGGAGGACCGACTAACTATGGCTACACCTTC CTSRVGGGPTNYGYTF
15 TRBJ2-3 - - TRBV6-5 TGTGCCAGCAGATCCAGGATCGGAGGCACAGATACGCAGTATTTT CASRSRIGGTDTQYF
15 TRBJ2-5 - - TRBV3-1 TGTGCCAGCAGCCAAGATAAGGGTCCAGTCCGGACCCAGTACTTC CASSQDKGPVRTQYF
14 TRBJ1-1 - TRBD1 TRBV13 TGTGCCAGCAGCGGCCAGGGGGTTGACACTGAAGCTTTCTTT CASSGQGVDTEAFF